The 26 T cell receptor beta chains below were found in one sample sequenced in a study of blood T cell repertoires in COVID-19. Profiled with immunoSEQ multiplex PCR; TCRdb holds only in-frame clones, not every one. The sample lists roughly 250,000 clones, 83% seen once, with around 3.3% in the top ten. The sequencing sample was made of PBMCs or T cells enriched from blood (not recorded which). The receptors were gathered from a middle-aged woman who had been exposed to COVID-19.

The rearrangement links TRBV5-6 to TRBJ2-7, with 7 bases fitting TRBD2. Per germline, CDR1 SGHDT and CDR2 YYEEEE. Trimming removed 3 bases from V and 2 bases from J; junction bases left unmatched: 5. The CDR3 runs to 14 residues. This chain's CDR3 is CASSWEGSPYEQYF. The CDR3 nucleotides read TGTGCCAGCAGCTGGGAGGGGAGTCCCTACGAGCAGTACTTC.

This chain connects TRBV28 to TRBJ1-3, with no clear D. This CDR3 is built from 13 residues. In germline, CDR1 is MDHEN, CDR2 SYDVKM. The V gene lost 3 bases and the J gene lost 5 bases, with 8 bases spanning the gap. CDR3 protein: CASSFSPRNTIYF. CDR3 nucleotides: TGTGCCAGCAGTTTCTCCCCCCGAAACACCATATATTTT.

The rearrangement joins TRBV27 to TRBJ2-1, with 12 bases matching TRBD2. Per the germline V gene, CDR1 is MNHEY and CDR2 is SMNVEV (reference sequence). V dropped 6 bases and J dropped 6; count of bases not matched to a gene: 6. The CDR3 covers 15 residues. The CDR3 DNA sequence: TGTGCCAGCAGCCTGACTAGCGGGGGACTCAATGAGCAGTTCTTC. Encoded protein: CASSLTSGGLNEQFF.

The J gene is TRBJ1-1, the V gene TRBV4-3; 11 nucleotides match TRBD1. V was pared by 4 bases and J by 9 bases, with 4 bases of the junction left unmatched. The CDR3 has 13 amino acids. Germline values: CDR1 LGHNA, CDR2 YSLEER. CDR3 sequence reads: CASSLGQGDKAFF. The CDR3, as DNA: TGCGCCAGCAGCCTGGGACAGGGGGATAAAGCTTTCTTT.

This clone is labeled as medium-sized. This chain connects TRBV7-2 to TRBJ1-2; 7 bases line up with TRBD1. The CDR3 consists of 15 residues. With V trimmed by 5 bases and J by 4 bases, 10 bases remained unmatched. Looked up from germline, CDR1 is SGHTA and CDR2 is FQGNSA. The CDR3 here is CASSLTGTEFYGYTF. Here the CDR3 DNA reads TGTGCCAGCAGCCTAACCGGGACAGAGTTCTATGGCTACACCTTC.

This CDR3 reads CASSVDLLGYGYTF. Here the CDR3 DNA reads TGTGCCAGCAGCGTAGACCTCCTAGGCTATGGCTACACCTTC. The chain carries TRBV9 and TRBJ1-2; D unresolved. Trimming removed 0 bases at V and 4 bases at J, with 10 bases between. Germline V gene lookup returns CDR1 SGDLS and CDR2 YYNGEE. This CDR3 is built from 14 residues.

This clone has more than one count but fewer than ten. The chain couples TRBV21-1 to TRBJ1-1. TRBV21-1 is termed a pseudogene. The CDR3 contains 15 residues. The CDR3 here is CASGYIWSRNTEAFF. The DNA of the CDR3 is TGTGCCAGCGGATATATCTGGAGTAGGAACACTGAAGCTTTCTTT.

The chain links TRBV18 to TRBJ1-4; TRBD1 might be the D (5 bases). Germline lookup yields CDR1 KGHSH and CDR2 LQKENI. V lost 3 bases to trimming and J lost 3 bases, with 17 bases between them. The CDR3 totals 17 residues. The CDR3: CASSPNLIQAANEKLFF. The CDR3 nucleotides read TGTGCCAGCTCACCGAATTTAATACAGGCAGCTAATGAAAAACTGTTTTTT.

This clone was observed a single time. CDR3 residues: CASSSRQGSYEQYF. CDR3 in DNA: TGCGCCAGCAGCTCACGACAGGGCTCCTACGAGCAGTACTTC. The chain employs TRBV5-1 and TRBJ2-7, with TRBD1 matching 7 bases. Unmatched junction bases numbered 3, after V lost 3 bases and J lost 0 bases. The germline V gene encodes CDR1 SGHRS and CDR2 YFSETQ. The CDR3 runs to 14 residues.

This chain connects TRBV2 to TRBJ1-2; a possible D gene is TRBD1 (6 bases). Deletions cut 5 bases from V and 0 bases from J, with 16 bases between. Germline-derived CDR1 and CDR2 are SNHLY and FYNNEI. The CDR3 consists of 16 residues. In DNA, the CDR3 is TGTGCCAGCAGTCCCTCGGGGGGCCAAGCTAACTATGGCTACACCTTC. The encoded protein is CASSPSGGQANYGYTF.

The chain is built from TRBV2 and TRBJ1-6, with no clear D. In germline, CDR1 is SNHLY, CDR2 FYNNEI. Trimming shortened V by 9 bases and J by 7 bases, and 16 bases separated the two germline ends. The CDR3 runs to 14 residues. Here the CDR3 reads CASLLEGVNSPLHF. DNA for the CDR3: TGTGCCAGTCTCCTGGAGGGAGTCAATTCACCCCTCCACTTT.

The chain couples TRBV6-5 to TRBJ2-7; no clear D. Trimming shortened V by 11 bases and J by 0 bases, and 8 bases separated the two germline ends. Germline-derived CDR1 and CDR2 are MNHEY and SVGAGI. The CDR3 is 11 residues long. The CDR3: CAGEASYEQYF. In DNA form, the CDR3 reads TGTGCCGGCGAGGCCTCCTACGAGCAGTACTTC.

This clone was recorded a few times. CDR3 protein: CASSGGTSGGAEQYF. The CDR3 bases are TGCGCCAGCAGCGGGGGGACTAGCGGGGGCGCCGAGCAGTACTTC. V and J are TRBV5-1 and TRBJ2-7; 14 nucleotides match TRBD2. In germline, CDR1 is SGHRS, CDR2 YFSETQ. The CDR3 is 15 amino acids. Trimming cost V 4 bases and J 6 bases; bases outside gene matches: 6.

The chain is built from TRBV29-1 and TRBJ1-1; unclear D gene. Between the trimmed V and J ends, which lost 8 bases and 2 bases, there was a span of 15 bases. The CDR3 consists of 13 residues. Germline V gene lookup returns CDR1 SQVTM and CDR2 ANQGSEA. CDR3 region: CSPTRGVNTEAFF. The CDR3, as DNA: TGCAGCCCGACCCGGGGAGTAAACACTGAAGCTTTCTTT.

J is TRBJ2-7 and V is TRBV6-5, with no clear D. Germline CDR1 and CDR2: MNHEY and SVGAGI. This CDR3 is 13 amino acids long. The V end was cut by 7 bases, the J end by 7 bases, with 17 bases between. CDR3 sequence: CASTNRVDEEQYF. CDR3 coding DNA: TGTGCCAGCACAAACCGGGTAGACGAGGAGCAGTACTTC.

The rearrangement uses TRBV19 and TRBJ2-7; 10 bases agree with TRBD2. Per germline, CDR1 LNHDA and CDR2 SQIVND (reference sequence). The CDR3 totals 13 residues. V lost 0 bases to trimming and J lost 7 bases; unmatched junction nucleotides: 0. The CDR3 loop is CASSIELAGEQYF. In DNA, the CDR3 is TGTGCCAGTAGTATAGAACTAGCGGGGGAGCAGTACTTC.

The genes are TRBV29-1 and TRBJ1-2, with a possible D match to TRBD1 (6 bases). This CDR3 spans 13 amino acids. The V gene lost 3 bases and the J gene lost 9 bases, with 17 bases spanning the gap. Germline CDR1 and CDR2: SQVTM and ANQGSEA. CDR3 DNA: TGCAGCGTTGACATACAGGGAGGGCGCAGCTACACCTTC. Protein sequence: CSVDIQGGRSYTF.

This clone was picked up a small number of times. The chain carries TRBV10-3 and TRBJ2-2, with 7 bases aligning to TRBD1. The CDR3 contains 15 residues. The V segment lost 8 bases and the J segment 6 bases; nucleotides outside the gene matches: 12. CDR1 ENHRY and CDR2 SYGVKD come from the germline V gene. This CDR3 reads CAIGVDRVLSGELFF. As DNA, the CDR3 is TGTGCCATCGGGGTAGACAGGGTATTATCCGGGGAGCTGTTTTTT.

This sequence joins TRBV12-3 or TRBV12-4 and TRBJ1-2, with TRBD1 matching over 7 bases. The CDR3 consists of 13 residues. V dropped 7 bases and J dropped 2; count of bases not matched to a gene: 4. The CDR3 protein is CASTRGQNYGYTF. The CDR3 nucleotides read TGTGCCAGCACCCGGGGACAGAACTATGGCTACACCTTC.

This clone was seen only a few times. The gene calls are TRBV19 and TRBJ2-5, with 11 bases fitting TRBD2. V lost 5 bases to trimming and J lost 1 base; unmatched junction nucleotides: 12. This CDR3 is 18 amino acids long. CDR1 is LNHDA, CDR2 SQIVND, per germline (reference sequence). The CDR3: CASSRLAGGSYRQETQYF. DNA for the CDR3: TGTGCCAGTAGTCGTCTAGCGGGGGGCTCTTACCGCCAAGAGACCCAGTACTTC.

The V call is TRBV5-6, the J call TRBJ2-2, with unresolved D. The germline CDR1 and CDR2 sequences are SGHDT and YYEEEE. The CDR3 runs to 11 residues. The V end was cut by 5 bases, the J end by 7 bases, with 6 bases between. This chain's CDR3 is CASRSGGELFF. The DNA of the CDR3 is TGTGCCAGCAGGAGTGGCGGGGAGCTGTTTTTT.

The V call is TRBV5-4, the J call TRBJ2-5; TRBD2 matches at 10 bases. Germline V gives CDR1 SGHNT, CDR2 YYREEE (reference sequence). The CDR3 runs 15 residues. With V trimmed by 0 bases and J by 4 bases, 3 bases remained unmatched. The CDR3 is CASSLETSGRETQYF. Here the CDR3 DNA reads TGTGCCAGCAGCTTGGAGACTAGCGGGCGAGAGACCCAGTACTTC.

The J gene is TRBJ1-2, the V gene TRBV19; tentative D call: TRBD1 (6 bases). The V gene's germline CDR1 is LNHDA and CDR2 SQIVND (reference sequence). The ends were cut back, 1 base at V and 5 bases at J, with 14 bases in the middle. There are 15 residues in the CDR3. The CDR3 region is CASSIAQGSLYGYTF. Here the CDR3 DNA reads TGTGCCAGTAGTATAGCACAGGGATCCTTGTATGGCTACACCTTC.

The rearrangement uses TRBV2 and TRBJ2-3; a weak D match, TRBD2 (6 bases). The CDR3 consists of 15 residues. V was clipped by 7 bases and J by 2 bases, with 16 bases between them. Germline V gene sequence: CDR1 SNHLY, CDR2 FYNNEI. The CDR3 sequence: CASTPYSGLTDTQYF. CDR3 DNA sequence: TGTGCCAGCACCCCGTATTCGGGACTCACAGATACGCAGTATTTT.

The chain uses TRBV7-2 and TRBJ1-5; 12 bases map to TRBD1. CDR1 and CDR2 (germline): SGHTA, FQGNSA. V was pared by 4 bases and J by 7 bases, with 2 bases of the junction left unmatched. The CDR3 is 14 residues long. CDR3 DNA: TGTGCCAGCAGCTCCGGGACAGGGGGCCAGCCCCAGCATTTT. Translation gives CASSSGTGGQPQHF.

This clone was recorded many times. The chain joins TRBV5-5 to TRBJ1-2, with 9 positions matching TRBD1. Germline CDR1 reads SGHKS; CDR2 reads YYEKEE (reference sequence). The CDR3 runs to 17 residues. V trimming: 0 bases; J trimming: 0 bases; junction bases outside the gene matches: 6. CDR3 nucleotides: TGTGCCAGCAGCTTGGGGGGACAGGGTTTAACTAACTATGGCTACACCTTC. As protein: CASSLGGQGLTNYGYTF.